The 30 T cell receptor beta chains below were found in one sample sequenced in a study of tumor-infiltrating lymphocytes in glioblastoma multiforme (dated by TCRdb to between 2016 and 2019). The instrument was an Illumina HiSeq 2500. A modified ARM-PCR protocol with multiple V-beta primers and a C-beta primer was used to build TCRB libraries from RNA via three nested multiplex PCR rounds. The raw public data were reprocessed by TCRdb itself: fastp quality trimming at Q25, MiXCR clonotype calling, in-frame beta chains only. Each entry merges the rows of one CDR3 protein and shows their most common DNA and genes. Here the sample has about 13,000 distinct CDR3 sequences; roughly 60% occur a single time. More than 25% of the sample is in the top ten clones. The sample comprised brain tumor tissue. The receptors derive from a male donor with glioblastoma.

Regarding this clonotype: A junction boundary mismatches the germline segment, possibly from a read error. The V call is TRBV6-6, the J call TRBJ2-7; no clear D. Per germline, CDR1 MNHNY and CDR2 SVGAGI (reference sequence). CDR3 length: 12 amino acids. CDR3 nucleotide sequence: TGTGCCATCAGTCACATTTACTACGAGCAGTACTTC. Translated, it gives CAISHIYYEQYF.

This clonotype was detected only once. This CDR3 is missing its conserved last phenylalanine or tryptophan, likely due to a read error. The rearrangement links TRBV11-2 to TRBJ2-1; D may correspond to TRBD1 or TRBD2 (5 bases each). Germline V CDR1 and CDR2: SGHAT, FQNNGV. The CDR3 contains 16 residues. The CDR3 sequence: CACSLVGGLLFNEQFS. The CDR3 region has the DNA TGTGCATGCAGCTTAGTTGGGGGTCTCCTCTTTAACGAGCAGTTCTCC.

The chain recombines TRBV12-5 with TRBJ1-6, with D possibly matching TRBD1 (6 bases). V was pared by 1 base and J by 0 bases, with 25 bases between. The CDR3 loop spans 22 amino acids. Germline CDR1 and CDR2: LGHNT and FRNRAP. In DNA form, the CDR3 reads TGTGCTAGTGGTTTGGACTTAAGTTCCGGGACAACGACAAGCTCCTATAATTCACCCCTCCACTTT. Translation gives CASGLDLSSGTTTSSYNSPLHF.

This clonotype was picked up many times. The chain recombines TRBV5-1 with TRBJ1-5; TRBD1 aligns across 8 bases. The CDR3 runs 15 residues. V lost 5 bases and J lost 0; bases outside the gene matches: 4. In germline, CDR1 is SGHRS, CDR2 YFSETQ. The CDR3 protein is CASRTGANSNQPQHF. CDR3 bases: TGCGCCAGCAGGACAGGGGCGAATAGCAATCAGCCCCAGCATTTT.

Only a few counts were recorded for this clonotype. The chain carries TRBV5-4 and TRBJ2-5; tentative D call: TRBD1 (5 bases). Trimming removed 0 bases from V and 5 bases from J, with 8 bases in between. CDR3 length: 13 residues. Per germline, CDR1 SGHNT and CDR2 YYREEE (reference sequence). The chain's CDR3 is CASSLAGLETQYF. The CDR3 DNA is TGTGCCAGCAGCTTGGCAGGGCTTGAGACCCAGTACTTC.

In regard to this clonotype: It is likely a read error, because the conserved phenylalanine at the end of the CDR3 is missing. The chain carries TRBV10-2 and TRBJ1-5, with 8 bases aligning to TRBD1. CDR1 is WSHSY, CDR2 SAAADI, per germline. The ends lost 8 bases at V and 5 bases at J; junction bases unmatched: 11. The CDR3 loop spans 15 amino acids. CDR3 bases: TGCGCCAGCGGGCCCTTGGCGACAGGGGATCAGCCCCAGCATTCT. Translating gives CASGPLATGDQPQHS.

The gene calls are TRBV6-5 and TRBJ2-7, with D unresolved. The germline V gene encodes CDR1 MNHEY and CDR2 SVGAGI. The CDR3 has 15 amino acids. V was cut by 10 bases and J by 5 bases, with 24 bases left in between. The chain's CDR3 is CANSYSLQQAHEQYF. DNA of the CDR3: TGTGCCAACAGCTACTCCCTACAGCAGGCCCACGAGCAGTACTTC.

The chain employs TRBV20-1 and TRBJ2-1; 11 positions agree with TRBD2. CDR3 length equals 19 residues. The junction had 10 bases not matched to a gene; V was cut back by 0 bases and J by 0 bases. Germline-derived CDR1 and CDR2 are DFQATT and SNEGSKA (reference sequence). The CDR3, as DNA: TGCAGTGCTAGAGATGAATGGACTAGCGGGCGAAGCTCCTACAATGAGCAGTTCTTC. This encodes CSARDEWTSGRSSYNEQFF.

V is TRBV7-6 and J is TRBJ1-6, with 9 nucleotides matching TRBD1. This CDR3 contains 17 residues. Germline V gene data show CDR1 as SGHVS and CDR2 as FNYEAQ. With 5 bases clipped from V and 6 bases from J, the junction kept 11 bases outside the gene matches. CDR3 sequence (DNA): TGTGCCAGCAGCCCCGATCCCCCGGGACAGGGTAATTCACCCCTCCACTTT. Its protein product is CASSPDPPGQGNSPLHF.

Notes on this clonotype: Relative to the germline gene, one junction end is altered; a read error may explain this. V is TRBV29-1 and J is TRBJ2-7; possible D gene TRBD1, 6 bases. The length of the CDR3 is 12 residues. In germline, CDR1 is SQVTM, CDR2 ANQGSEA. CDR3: CSALGTKYGQYF. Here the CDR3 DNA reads TGCAGCGCCCTTGGGACAAAGTACGGGCAGTACTTC.

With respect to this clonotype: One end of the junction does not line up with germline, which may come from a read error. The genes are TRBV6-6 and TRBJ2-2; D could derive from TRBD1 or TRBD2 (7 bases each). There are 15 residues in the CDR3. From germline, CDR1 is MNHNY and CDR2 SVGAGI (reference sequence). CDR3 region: CASSYSGGDTGELLF. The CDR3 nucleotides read TGTGCCAGCAGCTACTCAGGGGGGGATACCGGGGAGCTGCTTTTT.

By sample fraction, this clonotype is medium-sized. The CDR3 sequence: CASSALYEDQETQYF. The CDR3 coding sequence is TGTGCCAGCAGCGCCCTTTATGAAGACCAAGAGACCCAGTACTTC. The chain recombines TRBV5-6 with TRBJ2-5; D call uncertain. V shed 4 bases and J shed 0 bases, with 13 bases lying between them. From germline, CDR1 is SGHDT and CDR2 YYEEEE. The CDR3 has 15 amino acids.

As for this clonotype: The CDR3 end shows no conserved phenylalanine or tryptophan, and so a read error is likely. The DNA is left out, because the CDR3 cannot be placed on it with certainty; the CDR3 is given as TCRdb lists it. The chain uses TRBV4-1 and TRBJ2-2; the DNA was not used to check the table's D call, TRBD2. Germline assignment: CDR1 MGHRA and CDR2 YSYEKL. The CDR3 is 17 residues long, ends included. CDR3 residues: CASSQDWPAGVTGELFV.

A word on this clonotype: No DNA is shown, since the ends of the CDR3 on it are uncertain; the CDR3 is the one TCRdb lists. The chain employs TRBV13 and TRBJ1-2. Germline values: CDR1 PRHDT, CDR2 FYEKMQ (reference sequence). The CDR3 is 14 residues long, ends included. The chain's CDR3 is CAGSLGGPSYGCTF.

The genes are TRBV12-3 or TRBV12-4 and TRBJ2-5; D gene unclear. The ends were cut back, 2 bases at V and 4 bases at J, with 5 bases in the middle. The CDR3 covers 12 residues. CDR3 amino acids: CASSLQRETQYF. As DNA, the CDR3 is TGTGCCAGCAGTTTACAGCGAGAGACCCAGTACTTC.

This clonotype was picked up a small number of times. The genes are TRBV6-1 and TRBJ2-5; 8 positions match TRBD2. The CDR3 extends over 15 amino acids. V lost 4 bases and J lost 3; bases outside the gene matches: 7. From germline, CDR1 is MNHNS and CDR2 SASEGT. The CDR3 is CASSGYGLAEETQYF. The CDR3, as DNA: TGTGCCAGCAGTGGATACGGACTAGCAGAAGAGACCCAGTACTTC.

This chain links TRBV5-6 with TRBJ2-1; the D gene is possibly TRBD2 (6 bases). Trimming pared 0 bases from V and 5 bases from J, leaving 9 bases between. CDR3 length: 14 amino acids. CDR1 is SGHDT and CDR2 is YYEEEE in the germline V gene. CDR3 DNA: TGTGCCAGCAGCTTGGTCGGGAGAAACAATGAGCAGTTCTTC. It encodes CASSLVGRNNEQFF.

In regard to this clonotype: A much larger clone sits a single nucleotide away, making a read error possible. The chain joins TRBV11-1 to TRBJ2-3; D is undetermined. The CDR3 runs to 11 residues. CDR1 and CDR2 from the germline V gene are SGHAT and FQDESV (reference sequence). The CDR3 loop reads CAGSLTDAQYF. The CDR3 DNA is TGTGCCGGCAGCTTAACAGATGCGCAGTATTTT.

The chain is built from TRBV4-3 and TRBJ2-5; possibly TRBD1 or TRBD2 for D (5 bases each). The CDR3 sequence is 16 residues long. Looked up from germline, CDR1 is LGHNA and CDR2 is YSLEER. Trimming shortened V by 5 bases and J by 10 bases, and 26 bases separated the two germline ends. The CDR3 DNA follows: TGCGCCAGCAGCGATTCAAATGGGGCGGGTAGGGTTGGCCAGTACTTC. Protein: CASSDSNGAGRVGQYF.

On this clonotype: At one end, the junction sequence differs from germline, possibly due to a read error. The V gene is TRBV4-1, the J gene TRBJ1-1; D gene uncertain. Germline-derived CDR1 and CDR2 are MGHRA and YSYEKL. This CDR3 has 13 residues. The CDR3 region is CTSSQEISTEAFF. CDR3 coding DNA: TGCACCAGCAGCCAGGAGATTTCTACTGAAGCTTTCTTT.

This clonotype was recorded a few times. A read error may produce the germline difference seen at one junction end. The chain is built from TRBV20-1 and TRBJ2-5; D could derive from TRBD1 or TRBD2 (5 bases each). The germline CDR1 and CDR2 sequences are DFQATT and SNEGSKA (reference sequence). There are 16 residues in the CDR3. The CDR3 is CSASWSGSRGGETQCF. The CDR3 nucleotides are TGCAGTGCTAGTTGGTCTGGGAGTCGGGGCGGAGAGACCCAGTGCTTC.

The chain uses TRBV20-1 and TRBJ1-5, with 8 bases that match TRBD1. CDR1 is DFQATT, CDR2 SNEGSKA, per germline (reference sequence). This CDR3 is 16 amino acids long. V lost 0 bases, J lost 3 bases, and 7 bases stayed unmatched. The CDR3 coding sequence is TGCAGTGCTAGAGATCGTATCAGGGGGCACAATCAGCCCCAGCATTTT. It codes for CSARDRIRGHNQPQHF.

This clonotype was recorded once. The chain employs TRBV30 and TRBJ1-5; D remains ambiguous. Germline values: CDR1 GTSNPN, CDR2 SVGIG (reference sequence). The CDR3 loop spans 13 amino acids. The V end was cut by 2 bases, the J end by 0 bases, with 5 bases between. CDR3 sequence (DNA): TGTGCCTGGAGTCAGGATAGCAATCAGCCCCAGCATTTT. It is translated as CAWSQDSNQPQHF.

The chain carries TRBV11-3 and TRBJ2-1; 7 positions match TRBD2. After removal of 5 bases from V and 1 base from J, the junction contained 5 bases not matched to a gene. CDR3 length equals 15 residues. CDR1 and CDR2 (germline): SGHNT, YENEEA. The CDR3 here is CASSQAGRSYNEQFF. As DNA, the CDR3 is TGTGCCAGCAGCCAAGCGGGGAGGTCCTACAATGAGCAGTTCTTC.

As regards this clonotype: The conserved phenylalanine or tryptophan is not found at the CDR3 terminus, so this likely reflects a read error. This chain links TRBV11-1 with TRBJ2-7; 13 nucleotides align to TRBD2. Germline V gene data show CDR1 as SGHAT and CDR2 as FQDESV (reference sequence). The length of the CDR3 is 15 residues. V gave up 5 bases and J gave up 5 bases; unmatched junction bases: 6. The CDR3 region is CASSRTSGSINEQYS. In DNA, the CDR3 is TGTGCCAGCAGCAGGACTAGCGGGAGCATCAACGAGCAGTACTCC.

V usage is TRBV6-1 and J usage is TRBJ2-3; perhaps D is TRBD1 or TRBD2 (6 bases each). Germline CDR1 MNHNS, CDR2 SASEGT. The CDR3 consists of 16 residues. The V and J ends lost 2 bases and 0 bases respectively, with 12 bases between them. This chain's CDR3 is CASSEFGGGSTDTQYF. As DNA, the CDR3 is TGTGCCAGCAGTGAATTCGGAGGGGGTAGCACAGATACGCAGTATTTT.

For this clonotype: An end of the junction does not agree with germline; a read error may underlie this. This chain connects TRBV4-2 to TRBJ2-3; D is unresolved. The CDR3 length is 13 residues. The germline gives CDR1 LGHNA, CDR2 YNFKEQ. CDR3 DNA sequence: TGTGCCAGCAGCCAAGTTTTGGCAGATATGCAGTATTTT. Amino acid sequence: CASSQVLADMQYF.

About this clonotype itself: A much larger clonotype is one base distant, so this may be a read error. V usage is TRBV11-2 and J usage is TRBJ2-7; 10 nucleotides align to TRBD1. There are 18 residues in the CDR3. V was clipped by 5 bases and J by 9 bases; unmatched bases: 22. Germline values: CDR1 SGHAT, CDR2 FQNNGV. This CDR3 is CASSTLQLTGGPIWGQYF. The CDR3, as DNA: TGTGCCAGCAGCACTCTTCAACTGACAGGGGGCCCTATATGGGGGCAGTACTTC.

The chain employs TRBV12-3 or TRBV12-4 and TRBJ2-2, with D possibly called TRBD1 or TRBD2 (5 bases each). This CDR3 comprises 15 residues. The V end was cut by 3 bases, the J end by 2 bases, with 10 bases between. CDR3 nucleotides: TGTGCCAGCAGTTTTTCGGGGCGAAACACCGGGGAGCTGTTTTTT. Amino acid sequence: CASSFSGRNTGELFF.

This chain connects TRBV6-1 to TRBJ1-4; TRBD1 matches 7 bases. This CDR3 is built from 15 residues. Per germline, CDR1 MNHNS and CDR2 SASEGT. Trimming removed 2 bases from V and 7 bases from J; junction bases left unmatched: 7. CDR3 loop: CASSEYRDSTEKLFF. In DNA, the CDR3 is TGTGCCAGCAGTGAATATCGGGACAGTACTGAAAAACTGTTTTTT.